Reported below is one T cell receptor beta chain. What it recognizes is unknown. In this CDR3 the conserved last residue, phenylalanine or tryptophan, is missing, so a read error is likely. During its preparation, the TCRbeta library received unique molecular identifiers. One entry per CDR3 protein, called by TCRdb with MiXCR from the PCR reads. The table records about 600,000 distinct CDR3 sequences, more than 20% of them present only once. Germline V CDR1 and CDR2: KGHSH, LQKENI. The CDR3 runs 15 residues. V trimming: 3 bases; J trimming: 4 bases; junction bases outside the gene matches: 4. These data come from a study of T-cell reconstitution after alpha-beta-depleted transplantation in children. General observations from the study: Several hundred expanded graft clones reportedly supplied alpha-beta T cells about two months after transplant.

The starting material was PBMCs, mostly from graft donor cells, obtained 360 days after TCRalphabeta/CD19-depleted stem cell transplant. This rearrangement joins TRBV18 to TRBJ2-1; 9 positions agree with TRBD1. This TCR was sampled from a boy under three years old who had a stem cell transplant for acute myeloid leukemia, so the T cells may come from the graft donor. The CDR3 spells CASSPGTGRYNEQFY. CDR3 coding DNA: TGTGCCAGCTCACCCGGGACAGGGAGATACAATGAGCAGTTCTAC.